This entry concerns a single T cell receptor beta chain. It has no known antigen specificity. Per-base qualities were not stored, and no clone one base away is much larger. The source of the sample is a study of cytomegalovirus exposure and HLA in healthy donors (dated by TCRdb to 2015 to 2018). At the level of the whole study: An earlier analysis of some 620 of the donors reported 250 to 350 Gb of sequence data and 95 million to 130 million unique TCR beta sequences obtained from about 170 million T cells. Roughly 300 gigabases of sequencing data and around 85 million unique TCR sequences made up an early release that covered approximately 700 HLA-typed donors. Of the roughly 400 genotyped donors, 80% to 90% were placed in the genetic ancestry cluster associated with self-reported Caucasian donors. The study aimed to test whether cataloging public T cell receptors could reveal signatures of past pathogen exposure. The study profiled the T cell repertoires of 666 subjects by immunosequencing and related them to cytomegalovirus serostatus. A separate validation cohort of 90 to 150 different subjects was used in addition to the roughly 700-subject first cohort. High-throughput TCR immunosequencing, statistical association of individual TCRs with disease status, and machine learning were combined to predict cytomegalovirus infection status. To study patterns of TCR occurrence, a later analysis re-analyzed previously published TCR beta repertoires from 550 to 800 donors and added high-resolution HLA genotyping. In the later analysis, no new phenotypic data were used to find candidate immune exposures; instead, reliance was placed on TCR beta sequences and their occurrence across donors. In an earlier analysis of over 550 of the donors, high-throughput TCR beta sequencing was used to judge whether each TCR beta V gene segment behaved as functional or pseudogenic. Donor age, sex, ethnicity and CMV serostatus were collected together with the repertoire data. In a later genetic analysis, genome-wide SNP genotypes for about three fifths of the 666 donors were used, and that subset was treated as a discovery cohort. Every repertoire in the discovery cohort had been generated on one and the same sequencing platform. Class I and class II HLA loci were covered by the typing at four-digit resolution. Typing coverage differed by locus: A, B, C, DRB1 and DQB1 were typed in roughly 620-630 donors, DQA1 in about 560, DPA1 in 600 to 610, and DPB1 in around 490. Because of strong linkage in the cohort, four or five DR-DQ haplotypes were treated as single units for association and clustering. Among 398 genotyped donors of the cohort, an average of approximately 240,000 unique TCR beta nucleotide sequences was sequenced per donor, of which approximately 19% were non-productive. The full study reports these points: The authors suggested that the approach could potentially be extended to other disease states and immunological phenotypes. A later genetic analysis associated a missense DCLRE1C variant with V-gene and J-gene trimming of TCR beta chains, and an independent cohort replicated the association. In vitro tests confirmed that a few of the cytomegalovirus-associated TCR beta chains recognize cytomegalovirus antigens. The sequencing pipeline was judged likely to have produced a cluster of highly shared sequence variants as a technical artifact. An earlier analysis of some 560 of the donors showed that most TCR beta V segments appeared in productive rearrangements either about 87% or about 30% of the time, which broadly matched IMGT annotations. While some public TCRs were present in many individuals, most TCR sequences turned up only very rarely across donors. Specific HLA alleles were associated with about 17,000 TCR beta sequences at a false discovery rate of 0.05 in a later analysis. In both the original and validation cohorts, the classifier was reported to diagnose cytomegalovirus status with high specificity and sensitivity. According to a later analysis, most CMV-associated TCR beta chains appeared to be HLA-restricted, and the HLA associations seemed to be driven largely by CMV exposure. Because some donors lacked HLA typing at each locus, the association tests relied only on the typed subset. In a later analysis, HLA-associated TCR beta chains were found to be more clonally expanded and to have lower generation probabilities than equally common non-associated chains. Because counts were too low, approximately 15 rarely observed V segments, including chromosome 9 orphons, were excluded from the earlier analysis of some 540 of the donors. According to a later analysis, parvovirus B19, influenza, CMV and Epstein-Barr virus appeared linked to several top co-occurrence clusters. Compared with the approximately 670-donor mean, donors in an Asian-associated ancestry cluster had fewer N-insertions in productive TCRs, according to a later genetic analysis. A further reported finding was that TCR beta sequences accurately predicted the HLA-A and HLA-B alleles for most subjects in the first cohort. CMV serostatus was the only immune exposure information available for the cohort. Strong co-occurrence of HLA alleles, especially DR and DQ, made assigning TCR associations to individual alleles difficult. Correlated functional status among segregating V segments might reflect linkage disequilibrium, but an unknown experimental factor could not be ruled out. A total of 150 to 200 TCR beta chains were listed by the study as associated with cytomegalovirus. The presence/absence analyses assumed that sequencing depth was roughly uniform across donors, and that assumption may not be true. In this cohort, only TCR beta chains were sequenced, and detectable features were limited by the absence of alpha or paired-chain data. In a later analysis, the rate of TCR association differed among HLA loci, with DRB1 alleles having the most associated TCRs and HLA-C alleles having the fewest.

The cohort consisted of some 730 healthy bone marrow donors. All cohort members were sampled while nominally healthy, although unrecorded immune exposures were likely present. The donor tested CMV seropositive, placing the donor among the roughly 300 seropositive members of the cohort. Every donor gave a peripheral blood sample, and the peripheral blood mononuclear cells from that sample were used for TCR beta sequencing. The Qiagen DNeasy Blood Extraction Kit was used to extract genomic DNA from the blood cell samples. The library was obtained by the immunoSEQ multiplex PCR assay. The multiplex PCR relied on a mix of 60 forward primers for TCR Vbeta segments and 13 reverse primers for TCR Jbeta segments. A multiplex PCR assay on genomic DNA amplified the CDR3 region of rearranged TCR beta genes. Amplified TCR beta libraries were sequenced as 87-base-pair reads on the Illumina HiSeq System. As for the authors' bioinformatics: A later analysis tallied tens of millions of unique TCR beta chains across the 600 to 700 repertoires, and about 10 million of those chains were shared by two or more donors. A nearest-neighbor algorithm error-corrected the raw reads and collapsed the reads into unique sequences, merging closely related sequences to remove PCR and sequencing errors. CDR3 sequences were aligned to IMGT reference sequences to assign V, D and J gene segments. For a sequence to be retained, at least a six-nucleotide match to both a V gene segment and a J gene segment was required. A rearrangement counted as productive if the CDR3 had no stop codons and remained in frame with V and J, and every other rearrangement counted as non-productive. CDR3 was defined by IMGT convention, running from the second conserved V-encoded cysteine to the conserved J-encoded phenylalanine. The earlier analysis of about 570 of the donors excluded any sequence lacking an unambiguous match to a single V gene segment. An earlier analysis of fewer than 650 of the donors classified V segments as functional when productive rearrangements were above 56.7% and as segregating when the standard deviation between donors was above 5%. A statistical classification framework was built to diagnose cytomegalovirus status from the catalog of TCR beta chain sequences. In a later analysis, TCR nucleotide sequences were compared against IMGT/GENE-DB human TR gene sequences so that V and J genes could be assigned. Using the TCRdist pipeline, a later analysis assigned CDR3 sequences along with most-parsimonious VDJ recombination scenarios. In a later analysis, each TCR beta chain was defined by its CDR3 amino acid sequence together with its V-gene family, and reads without a unique V-gene family were excluded. To address suspected cross-contamination and a sequencing artifact, a later analysis removed over 500 highly shared, low-generation-probability nucleotide sequences. A later analysis calculated a clonal expansion index for each public chain from normalized within-repertoire ranks of inferred template counts. In a later analysis, generation probabilities were computed with a VDJ recombination model fitted to out-of-frame rearrangements, and the resulting probabilities were checked against IGoR. Hypergeometric tests were used in a later analysis to score TCR-TCR, TCR-HLA and TCR-CMV co-occurrence, with a repertoire-size bias correction applied to the TCR pairs. False discovery rates were estimated in a later analysis by permuting HLA or CMV assignments 20 times. In a later analysis, co-occurring TCRs were grouped with DBSCAN, and TCRdist sequence similarity was added when clustering was performed within HLA-allele-positive subsets. Co-occurrence clustering excluded repertoires with fewer than 30,000 or more than 120,000 public chains, plus five with anomalous nucleotide sharing. TCRdb holds this immuneACCESS table with in-frame rearrangements only. Some clones are missing; in checked studies, unresolved V genes explain under half, and the rest has no known cause. The DNA gave D and trimming, while V, J and clone size come from that table. For this sample there are 99,000 or so clones; over 60% appear just once. The biggest ten clones account for about 5% of the sample.

The receptor comes from a woman younger than 35 in good health and CMV-seropositive. Source material: PBMCs.

The CDR3 reads CAGAGGLAYEQYF. The sequence in DNA is TGTGCCGGGGCGGGAGGCCTTGCCTACGAGCAGTACTTC. The chain is encoded by TRBV28 joined to TRBJ2-7, with 8 junctional bases fitting TRBD2. Here V drops 11 bases and J drops 2 bases, and the junction holds 8 bases not matched to any gene. CDR1 and CDR2, looked up from the germline V gene, are MDHEN and SYDVKM. Including cysteine and phenylalanine, the CDR3 has 13 amino acids. The DNA shown is the 39-base CDR3, in frame from base 1.